The 5 T cell receptor beta chains below were found in one sample sequenced in a study of blood T cell repertoires in COVID-19. The repertoire was sequenced with immunoSEQ multiplex PCR; TCRdb's copy has only in-frame clones and lacks some. The sample carries about 330,000 clones, roughly 88% recorded once. Sequencing input: peripheral blood. Receptors originate from a woman aged 45-60 years with active or convalescent COVID-19.

This sequence joins TRBV11-2 and TRBJ1-1; D remains unclear. Trimming removed 3 bases at V and 1 base at J, with 12 bases between. The CDR3 sequence is 15 residues long. From germline, CDR1 is SGHAT and CDR2 FQNNGV. The CDR3 region has the DNA TGTGCCAGCAGCTTCTATCGCGAGGGGAACACTGAAGCTTTCTTT. Protein sequence: CASSFYREGNTEAFF.

The chain recombines TRBV3-1 (or the pseudogene TRBV3-2) with TRBJ2-3, with D possibly being TRBD2 (5 bases). The V and J ends lost 4 bases and 0 bases respectively, with 11 bases between them. CDR1 is LGHDT and CDR2 is YNNKEL in the germline V gene (reference sequence). This CDR3 spans 15 amino acids. Here the CDR3 reads CASSLLRTSTDTQYF. The CDR3 nucleotides are TGTGCCAGCAGCCTCCTACGGACTAGCACAGATACGCAGTATTTT.

This clone was recorded once. The rearrangement uses TRBV9 and TRBJ2-7; possibly TRBD1 for D (6 bases). V lost 0 bases to trimming and J lost 2 bases, with 9 bases between them. The CDR3 covers 14 residues. Germline assignment: CDR1 SGDLS and CDR2 YYNGEE. The CDR3 DNA is TGTGCCAGCAGCGTAGGACCAGGGGCCTACGAGCAGTACTTC. Translating it yields CASSVGPGAYEQYF.

The chain couples TRBV10-3 to TRBJ1-1; D is perhaps TRBD1 (6 bases). The CDR3 sequence is 13 residues long. Trimming took 7 bases from V and 1 from J, leaving 10 bases between them. In germline, CDR1 is ENHRY, CDR2 SYGVKD. The CDR3 spells CAITVQGNTEAFF. CDR3 nucleotides: TGTGCCATCACCGTACAGGGGAACACTGAAGCTTTCTTT.

The V call is TRBV25-1, the J call TRBJ1-3, with D tentatively TRBD1 (6 bases). Germline V gene lookup returns CDR1 MGHDK and CDR2 SYGVNS. V was trimmed by 6 bases and J by 2 bases, leaving 14 bases between them. This CDR3 has 15 amino acids. CDR3 sequence reads: CASRLGGAPGNTIYF. The CDR3 nucleotides read TGTGCCAGCAGACTTGGGGGGGCTCCTGGAAACACCATATATTTT.